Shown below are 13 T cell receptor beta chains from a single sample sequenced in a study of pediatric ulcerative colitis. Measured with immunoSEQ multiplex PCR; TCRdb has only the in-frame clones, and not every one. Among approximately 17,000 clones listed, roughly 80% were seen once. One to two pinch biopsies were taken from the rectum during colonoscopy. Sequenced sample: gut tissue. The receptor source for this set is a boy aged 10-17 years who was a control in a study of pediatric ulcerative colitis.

The CDR3 region is CASSQDVEGNEQFF. The DNA of the CDR3 is TGCGCCAGCAGCCAGGACGTTGAGGGAAATGAGCAGTTCTTC. The chain carries TRBV5-1 and TRBJ2-1, with D possibly matching TRBD2 (5 bases). CDR1 is SGHRS and CDR2 is YFSETQ in the germline V gene. V lost 4 bases to trimming and J lost 7 bases, with 15 bases between them. The CDR3 sequence is 14 residues long.

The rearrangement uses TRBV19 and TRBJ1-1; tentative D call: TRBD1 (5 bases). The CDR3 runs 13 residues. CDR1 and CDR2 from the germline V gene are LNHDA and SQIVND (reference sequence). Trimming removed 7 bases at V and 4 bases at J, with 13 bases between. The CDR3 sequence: CASTLPGGTEAFF. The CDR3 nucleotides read TGTGCCAGTACCCTCCCGGGGGGCACTGAAGCTTTCTTT. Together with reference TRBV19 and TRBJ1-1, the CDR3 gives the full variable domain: DGGITQSPKYLFRKEGQNVTLSCEQNLNHDAMYWYRQDPGQGLRLIYYSQIVNDFQKGDIAEGYSVSREKKESFPLTVTSAQKNPTAFYLCASTLPGGTEAFFGQGTRLTVV.

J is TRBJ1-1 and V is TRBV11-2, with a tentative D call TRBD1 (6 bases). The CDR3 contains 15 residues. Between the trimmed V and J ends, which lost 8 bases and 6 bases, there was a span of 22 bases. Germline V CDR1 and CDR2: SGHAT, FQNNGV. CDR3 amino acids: CASETPGVRSPEAFF. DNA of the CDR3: TGTGCCAGCGAAACACCAGGGGTCCGATCCCCTGAAGCTTTCTTT. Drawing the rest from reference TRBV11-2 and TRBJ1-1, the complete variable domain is EAGVAQSPRYKIIEKRQSVAFWCNPISGHATLYWYQQILGQGPKLLIQFQNNGVVDDSQLPKDRFSAERLKGVDSTLKIQPAKLEDSAVYLCASETPGVRSPEAFFGQGTRLTVV.

CDR3 loop: CASSPRDRDYYGYTF. CDR3 sequence (DNA): TGTGCCAGCAGCCCCCGGGACAGGGACTACTATGGCTACACCTTC. The chain uses TRBV28 and TRBJ1-2, with 9 bases aligning to TRBD1. CDR1 MDHEN and CDR2 SYDVKM come from the germline V gene. The V segment lost 6 bases and the J segment 3 bases; nucleotides outside the gene matches: 8. The CDR3 is 15 residues long.

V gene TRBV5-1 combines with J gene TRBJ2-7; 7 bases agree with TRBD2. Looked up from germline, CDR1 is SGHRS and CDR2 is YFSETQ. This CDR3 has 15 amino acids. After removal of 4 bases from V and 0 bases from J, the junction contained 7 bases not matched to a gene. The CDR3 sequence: CASSPTSDSSYEQYF. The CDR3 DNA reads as TGCGCCAGCAGCCCTACTAGCGACAGCTCCTACGAGCAGTACTTC.

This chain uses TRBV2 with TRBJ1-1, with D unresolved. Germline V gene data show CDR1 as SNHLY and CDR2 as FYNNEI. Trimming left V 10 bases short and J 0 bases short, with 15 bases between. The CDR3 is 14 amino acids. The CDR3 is CATLRPGLNTEAFF. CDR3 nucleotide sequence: TGTGCCACCTTACGGCCAGGACTGAACACTGAAGCTTTCTTT.

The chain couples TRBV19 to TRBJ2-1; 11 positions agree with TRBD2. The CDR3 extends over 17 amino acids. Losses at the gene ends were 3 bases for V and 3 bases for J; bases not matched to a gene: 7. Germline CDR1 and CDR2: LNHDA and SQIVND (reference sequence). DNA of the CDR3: TGTGCCAGTAGTATCCTGACTAGCGGGGACCTCTACAATGAGCAGTTCTTC. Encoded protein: CASSILTSGDLYNEQFF. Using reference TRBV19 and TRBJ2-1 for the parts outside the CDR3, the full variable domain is DGGITQSPKYLFRKEGQNVTLSCEQNLNHDAMYWYRQDPGQGLRLIYYSQIVNDFQKGDIAEGYSVSREKKESFPLTVTSAQKNPTAFYLCASSILTSGDLYNEQFFGPGTRLTVL.

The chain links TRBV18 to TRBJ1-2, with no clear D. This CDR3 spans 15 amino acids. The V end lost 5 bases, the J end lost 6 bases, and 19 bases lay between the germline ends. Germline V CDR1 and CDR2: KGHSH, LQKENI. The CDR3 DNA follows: TGTGCCAGCTCATACCGAGACCGAGTCGCCGATGGCTACACCTTC. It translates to CASSYRDRVADGYTF. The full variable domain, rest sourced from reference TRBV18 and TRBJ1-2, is NAGVMQNPRHLVRRRGQEARLRCSPMKGHSHVYWYRQLPEEGLKFMVYLQKENIIDESGMPKERFSAEFPKEGPSILRIQQVVRGDSAAYFCASSYRDRVADGYTFGSGTRLTVV.

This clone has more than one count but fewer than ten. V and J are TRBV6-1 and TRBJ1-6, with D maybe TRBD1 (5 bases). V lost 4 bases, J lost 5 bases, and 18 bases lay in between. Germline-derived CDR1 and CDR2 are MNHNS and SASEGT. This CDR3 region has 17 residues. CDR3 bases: TGTGCCAGCAGTGTACCGACCCACAGGACCGATAATTCACCCCTCCACTTT. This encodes CASSVPTHRTDNSPLHF.

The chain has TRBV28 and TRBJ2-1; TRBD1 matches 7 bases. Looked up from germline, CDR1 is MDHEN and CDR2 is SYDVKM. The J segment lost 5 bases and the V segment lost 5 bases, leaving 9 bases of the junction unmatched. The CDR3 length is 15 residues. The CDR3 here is CASSGGQIVNNEQFF. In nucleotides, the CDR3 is TGTGCCAGCAGTGGGGGACAGATAGTCAACAATGAGCAGTTCTTC.

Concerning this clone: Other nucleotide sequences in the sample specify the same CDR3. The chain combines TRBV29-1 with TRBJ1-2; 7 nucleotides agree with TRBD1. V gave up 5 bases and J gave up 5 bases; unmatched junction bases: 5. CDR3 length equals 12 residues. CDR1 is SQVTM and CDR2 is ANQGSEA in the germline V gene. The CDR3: CSVTGEGYGYTF. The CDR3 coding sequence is TGCAGCGTTACAGGGGAGGGTTATGGCTACACCTTC.

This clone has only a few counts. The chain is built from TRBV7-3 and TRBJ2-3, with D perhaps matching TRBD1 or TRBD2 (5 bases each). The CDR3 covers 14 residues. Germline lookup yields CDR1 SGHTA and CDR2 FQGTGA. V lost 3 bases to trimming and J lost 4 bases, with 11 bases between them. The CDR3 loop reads CASSFRDRADTQYF. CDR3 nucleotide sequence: TGTGCCAGCAGCTTCAGGGACCGGGCAGATACGCAGTATTTT.

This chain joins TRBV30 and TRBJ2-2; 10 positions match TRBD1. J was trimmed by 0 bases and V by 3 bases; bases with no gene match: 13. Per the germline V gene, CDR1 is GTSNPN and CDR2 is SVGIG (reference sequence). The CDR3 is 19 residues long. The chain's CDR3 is CAWSRRPGQGPSNTGELFF. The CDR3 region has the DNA TGTGCCTGGAGCCGACGACCGGGACAGGGGCCCTCGAACACCGGGGAGCTGTTTTTT. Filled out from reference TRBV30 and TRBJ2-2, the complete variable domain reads SQTIHQWPATLVQPVGSPLSLECTVEGTSNPNLYWYRQAAGRGLQLLFYSVGIGQISSEVPQNLSASRPQDRQFILSSKKLLLSDSGFYLCAWSRRPGQGPSNTGELFFGEGSRLTVL.